This T cell receptor (beta chain) was sequenced in a study of cytomegalovirus exposure and HLA in healthy donors. Whole-study context: In a previous analysis, nearly 120 million unique TCR beta sequences were found from about 179 million T cells.

As to this clone: Its specificity is not known.

Study-wide points: Per published reports, the classifier diagnosed cytomegalovirus status with high specificity and sensitivity.

It was with 60 Vbeta and 13 Jbeta primers that the PCR ran. Sequenced by immunoSEQ multiplex PCR; TCRdb stores in-frame clones only, minus some. Here the sample spans just over 200,000 clones, almost 70% being singletons. J was trimmed by 0 bases and V by 2 bases; bases with no gene match: 6. This CDR3 has 19 residues. Germline V gene sequence: CDR1 SGHRS, CDR2 YFSETQ. It was healthy bone marrow donors who served as donors. The V call is TRBV5-1, the J call TRBJ2-1; 15 positions agree with TRBD2. The sequencing input was PBMCs. The receptor was derived from a man aged 35 to 55 in good health and CMV-seropositive. CDR3: CASSLRGTSGGISYNEQFF. The DNA for the CDR3 is TGCGCCAGCAGCTTAAGAGGGACTAGCGGGGGGATCTCCTACAATGAGCAGTTCTTC.